This T cell receptor beta chain came from a study of blood T cell repertoires in COVID-19 (TCRdb year 2020). Background for the entire study: The collaborator samples originated in the United States, Italy and Spain and spanned the acute and convalescent phases of COVID-19. The repertoires were released in a freely available public database intended as a resource for research on the immune response to SARS-CoV-2. Where available, HLA class I and class II types were taken from metadata supplied by the sample provider and were not determined by assay-based typing. Nearly every sample came with metadata listing a de-identified subject ID, COVID-19 status, age in years and sex. The samples were drawn from the first 160 participants of the ongoing ImmuneRACE study and from 1,254 subjects provided by 6 global collaborators. The material from the prospective study consisted of cDNA or gDNA derived from T cells, B-cell-depleted T cells, or PBMCs. Subjects who had been exposed to COVID-19, were actively infected with it, or had recovered from it provided the deeply sampled blood TCRbeta repertoires that made up the dataset. Study-level results and caveats: The quantity of clinical and demographic metadata differed by source and by participant and was supplied without curation.

This clone was seen just once. Its antigen target is currently unknown. No much larger clone exists at a distance of one base, and base qualities are not known. Measured from the cysteine to the phenylalanine, the CDR3 is 13 residues long. Only the CDR3 portion is preserved as DNA: 39 bases, with reading frame beginning at the first base. CDR1 and CDR2 are drawn from the germline V gene: KGHSH, LQKENI. The junction carries 9 bases between V and J, which are trimmed by 3 bases and 7 bases respectively. TCRbeta CDR3 regions were amplified from genomic DNA by means of the immunoSEQ Assay, a bias-controlled multiplex PCR. The original pipeline was this. The number of nucleated cells in each sample was estimated by amplification of reference gene primers within the assay. Sequence reads were collapsed and filtered to measure the absolute abundance of every unique TCRbeta CDR3 rearrangement. For each sample, productive Simpson clonality was calculated as the square root of Simpson's diversity index over productive rearrangements. Entries here come from immuneACCESS through TCRdb and include only in-frame sequences with V and J called. Some clones fail to appear in such tables; in the studies checked, an unresolved V gene covers under half of the shortfall, and the cause of the remainder is unknown. The V and J calls and clone size are taken from that table; D and trimming were inferred from the DNA. Here the sample has roughly 250,000 clones; around nine tenths occur a single time. The ten largest account for about 2.9% of the sample.

Participants in the prospective study were aged roughly 18 to 100 years, lived in some 24 United States geographic areas, and enrolled through a virtual design. Cohort assignment in the prospective study relied on participant-reported clinical history from a screening survey and a study questionnaire. Exposed participants had been in contact, within 2 weeks of entering the study, with a person who had a PCR-confirmed or clinician-diagnosed case of COVID-19. In the prospective study, whole blood, serum and a nasopharyngeal or oropharyngeal swab were collected from each participant by mobile phlebotomists. Additional blood draws and questionnaires over an approximately two-month period could optionally be provided by prospective study participants. Prospective study blood samples were shipped either frozen or at room temperature before DNA extraction.

Here the chain combines TRBV18 and TRBJ1-4; a confident D gene designation cannot be given. Sequenced sample: PBMCs or T cells enriched from blood (not recorded which). The clonotype was recovered from a woman between 40 and 50 years old who had been exposed to COVID-19. CDR3 protein: CASSPARGEKLFF. In nucleotides, the sequence is TGTGCCAGCTCACCGGCACGGGGTGAAAAACTGTTTTTT.